The 30 T cell receptor beta chains below were found in one sample sequenced in a study of response to subunit inactivated influenza vaccine. TCRdb passed the RT-PCR reads through MiXCR, listing each CDR3 protein once. The table lists roughly 570,000 distinct CDR3 sequences, approximately 14% of them singletons. Source: PBMCs from blood, taken about 12 days after vaccination. These receptors were taken from a man between 50 and 59 years old who received an inactivated influenza vaccine.

This clonotype has only a few counts. V usage is TRBV7-9 and J usage is TRBJ2-7, with a weak D call TRBD1 (7 bases). Deletions cut 8 bases from V and 4 bases from J, with 12 bases between. The CDR3 runs to 12 residues. In germline, CDR1 is SEHNR, CDR2 FQNEAQ (reference sequence). The CDR3 reads CASQGGGYEQYF. The CDR3 region has the DNA TGTGCCAGCCAGGGGGGTGGGTACGAGCAGTACTTC.

There are a few counts of this clonotype. The genes are TRBV7-8 and TRBJ2-1; 8 bases map to TRBD1. V lost 5 bases and J lost 8; bases outside the gene matches: 11. The CDR3 contains 15 residues. Germline V gene data show CDR1 as SGHVS and CDR2 as FQNEAQ. Written as DNA, the CDR3 is TGTGCCAGCAGCCCCAGACAGGGGCAACGTTATGAGCAGTTCTTC. Protein: CASSPRQGQRYEQFF. Full variable domain (rest looked up from reference TRBV7-8 and TRBJ2-1): GAGVSQSPRYKVAKRGQDVALRCDPISGHVSLFWYQQALGQGPEFLTYFQNEAQLDKSGLPSDRFFAERPEGSVSTLKIQRTQQEDSAVYLCASSPRQGQRYEQFFGPGTRLTVL.

The genes are TRBV24-1 and TRBJ2-1; D may be TRBD1 (7 bases). This CDR3 is built from 15 residues. Germline loops: CDR1 KGHDR, CDR2 SFDVKD. Trimming cost V 4 bases and J 3 bases, with 12 bases left between them. Written as DNA, the CDR3 is TGTGCCACCAGTGAGCGGGACAGCTTCTACAATGAGCAGTTCTTC. Amino acids: CATSERDSFYNEQFF.

This clonotype was observed a few times. The gene calls are TRBV5-1 and TRBJ2-3; D perhaps matches TRBD2 (5 bases). Deletions cut 0 bases from V and 1 base from J, with 15 bases between. Per the germline V gene, CDR1 is SGHRS and CDR2 is YFSETQ. The CDR3 runs 17 residues. CDR3 loop: CASSLDPPGRGTDTQYF. CDR3 DNA sequence: TGCGCCAGCAGCTTGGACCCGCCGGGGAGAGGCACAGATACGCAGTATTTT.

Ten or more counts support this clonotype. The chain is built from TRBV3-1 and TRBJ1-2, with D unresolved. Between the trimmed V and J ends, which lost 0 bases and 4 bases, there was a span of 9 bases. Germline values: CDR1 LGHDT, CDR2 YNNKEL (reference sequence). The CDR3 sequence is 14 residues long. CDR3 DNA: TGTGCCAGCAGCCAAGATGCGGCAGTCTATGGCTACACCTTC. The encoded protein is CASSQDAAVYGYTF.

The V and J genes are TRBV7-8 and TRBJ2-7, with D unclear. V lost 4 bases and J lost 2, with 9 bases in between. Germline-derived CDR1 and CDR2 are SGHVS and FQNEAQ. The CDR3 length is 13 residues. The CDR3 nucleotides are TGTGCCAGCAGCTACGACAAAGCCTACGAGCAGTACTTC. Its translation is CASSYDKAYEQYF.

The rearrangement uses TRBV4-3 and TRBJ2-7, with D perhaps matching TRBD1 (5 bases). CDR1 is LGHNA and CDR2 is YSLEER in the germline V gene. The CDR3 runs to 14 residues. V was cut by 4 bases and J by 5 bases, with 15 bases left in between. This CDR3 reads CASSPTGYNDEQYF. CDR3 nucleotides: TGCGCCAGCAGCCCAACAGGATACAATGACGAGCAGTACTTC.

This clonotype was picked up many times. The chain combines TRBV20-1 with TRBJ1-2; D uncertain. Germline CDR1 reads DFQATT; CDR2 reads SNEGSKA (reference sequence). Trimming took off 4 bases at V and 6 bases at J, with 15 bases between the two ends. This CDR3 is 13 amino acids long. The CDR3 loop reads CSAMAEVRHGYTF. Here the CDR3 DNA reads TGCAGTGCTATGGCGGAGGTTCGACATGGCTACACCTTC.

V and J are TRBV10-3 and TRBJ1-1, with a weak D call TRBD1 (5 bases). Between the trimmed V and J ends, which lost 6 bases and 3 bases, there was a span of 11 bases. The CDR3 is 13 residues long. Germline CDR1 reads ENHRY; CDR2 reads SYGVKD. CDR3 bases: TGTGCCATCAGCAGGTCCAGGGACACTGAAGCTTTCTTT. Its protein product is CAISRSRDTEAFF.

This chain links TRBV4-2 with TRBJ1-2, with D unclear. This CDR3 has 15 amino acids. Germline V gives CDR1 LGHNA, CDR2 YNFKEQ. Deletions cut 0 bases from V and 8 bases from J, with 16 bases between. The CDR3 DNA is TGTGCCAGCAGCCAAGAGTTCGATGGACTTTCGGGCTACACCTTC. This codes for CASSQEFDGLSGYTF.

In this sample, this clonotype turned up a few times. The chain links TRBV3-1 to TRBJ2-1, with TRBD2 as a possible D gene (5 bases). V was pared by 4 bases and J by 4 bases, with 17 bases between. The CDR3 covers 16 residues. The germline gives CDR1 LGHDT, CDR2 YNNKEL (reference sequence). The CDR3, as DNA: TGTGCCAGCAGCCCCCCCCGGGGTTCGGGGTACAATGAGCAGTTCTTC. The encoded protein is CASSPPRGSGYNEQFF.

This clonotype occurred a few times. The J gene is TRBJ2-2, the V gene TRBV7-8; D may be TRBD1 (5 bases). Trimming shortened V by 0 bases and J by 2 bases, and 7 bases separated the two germline ends. CDR1 and CDR2 from the germline V gene are SGHVS and FQNEAQ. CDR3 length: 15 amino acids. CDR3 region: CASSLARENTGELFF. The DNA for the CDR3 is TGTGCCAGCAGCTTAGCCAGGGAAAACACCGGGGAGCTGTTTTTT. The whole variable domain, remainder taken from reference TRBV7-8 and TRBJ2-2, is GAGVSQSPRYKVAKRGQDVALRCDPISGHVSLFWYQQALGQGPEFLTYFQNEAQLDKSGLPSDRFFAERPEGSVSTLKIQRTQQEDSAVYLCASSLARENTGELFFGEGSRLTVL.

This chain joins TRBV4-2 and TRBJ1-5; a weak D match, TRBD1 (6 bases). This CDR3 region has 16 residues. Germline V gene sequence: CDR1 LGHNA, CDR2 YNFKEQ. Deletions cut 0 bases from V and 3 bases from J, with 12 bases between. The CDR3 protein is CASSQDAGANNQPQHF. The CDR3 region has the DNA TGTGCCAGCAGCCAAGATGCGGGGGCGAACAATCAGCCCCAGCATTTT.

The rearrangement links TRBV5-1 to TRBJ2-7; D is possibly TRBD1 (6 bases). CDR1 and CDR2 from the germline V gene are SGHRS and YFSETQ. The CDR3 extends over 14 amino acids. The ends were cut back, 1 base at V and 0 bases at J, with 8 bases in the middle. The CDR3, as DNA: TGCGCCAGCAGCTTGTCACAGGGCTCCTACGAGCAGTACTTC. Translating gives CASSLSQGSYEQYF.

V usage is TRBV5-1 and J usage is TRBJ1-6, with no clear D. The germline V gene has CDR1 SGHRS and CDR2 YFSETQ. This CDR3 comprises 15 residues. V was cut by 1 base and J by 9 bases, with 14 bases left in between. The CDR3 nucleotides read TGCGCCAGCAGCTTGTTCTGGGAGATGCGTTCACCCCTCCACTTT. Translation gives CASSLFWEMRSPLHF.

This clonotype was counted between two and nine times. V usage is TRBV4-3 and J usage is TRBJ2-5; 11 positions agree with TRBD2. Germline CDR1 is LGHNA and CDR2 is YSLEER. The V gene end was trimmed by 1 base and the J gene end by 0 bases; junction bases not matched to a gene: 7. The CDR3 consists of 18 residues. CDR3 loop: CASSQGSRLAGYQETQYF. The CDR3 nucleotides are TGCGCCAGCAGCCAAGGGAGTAGACTAGCGGGGTACCAAGAGACCCAGTACTTC.

V usage is TRBV29-1 and J usage is TRBJ2-1; TRBD2 matches at 9 bases. The CDR3 spans 14 residues. In germline, CDR1 is SQVTM, CDR2 ANQGSEA. Trimming took 6 bases from V and 4 from J; bases not matched to a gene: 7. The CDR3 nucleotides are TGCAGCGTGCTATTGACTAGCGGTTACAATGAGCAGTTCTTC. Translated, it gives CSVLLTSGYNEQFF.

In this sample, this clonotype turned up a few times. The V and J genes are TRBV20-1 and TRBJ1-1; D gene unclear. The CDR3 is 12 amino acids. CDR1 is DFQATT and CDR2 is SNEGSKA in the germline V gene (reference sequence). Trimming left V 4 bases short and J 5 bases short, with 11 bases between. The CDR3 here is CSATNDKTEAFF. As DNA, the CDR3 is TGCAGTGCTACAAATGACAAGACTGAAGCTTTCTTT.

This clonotype has just a few counts. The V gene is TRBV3-1, the J gene TRBJ1-2; D unresolved. The CDR3 runs 11 residues. Per germline, CDR1 LGHDT and CDR2 YNNKEL (reference sequence). With 3 bases removed from V and 6 bases from J, the gap between germline ends came to 5 bases. CDR3 nucleotides: TGTGCCAGCAGCCAGGTTAATGGCTACACCTTC. Its protein is CASSQVNGYTF.

V and J are TRBV24-1 and TRBJ2-2, with 10 bases aligning to TRBD1. The CDR3 is 17 amino acids. The V segment lost 0 bases and the J segment 3 bases; nucleotides outside the gene matches: 3. Germline V CDR1 and CDR2: KGHDR, SFDVKD. CDR3 nucleotides: TGTGCCACCAGTGATTTGCGCGGGACAGGGGACACCGGGGAGCTGTTTTTT. This gives the protein CATSDLRGTGDTGELFF.

The V and J genes are TRBV6-1 and TRBJ2-5, with 11 bases matching TRBD1. Germline V gene data show CDR1 as MNHNS and CDR2 as SASEGT. V was clipped by 5 bases and J by 2 bases; unmatched bases: 4. CDR3 size: 15 residues. The CDR3 DNA follows: TGTGCCAGCAGTACGGGACAGGGGGTTCAAGAGACCCAGTACTTC. Its protein is CASSTGQGVQETQYF.

The chain employs TRBV6-5 and TRBJ2-1; 7 bases match TRBD1. Trimming took 4 bases from V and 3 from J; bases not matched to a gene: 9. CDR1 MNHEY and CDR2 SVGAGI come from the germline V gene. The CDR3 loop spans 16 amino acids. Here the CDR3 reads CASSLRQGGFYNEQFF. The CDR3 DNA is TGTGCCAGCAGTTTACGACAGGGTGGGTTCTACAATGAGCAGTTCTTC.

The chain links TRBV6-1 to TRBJ1-6; D might be TRBD1 (6 bases). The CDR3 runs 13 residues. V lost 8 bases, J lost 4 bases, and 9 bases lay in between. The germline V gene has CDR1 MNHNS and CDR2 SASEGT. The CDR3 DNA reads as TGTGCCAGCGCAGGGGAGTATAATTCACCCCTCCACTTT. Translated: CASAGEYNSPLHF.

At least ten counts were recorded for this clonotype. This chain joins TRBV10-3 and TRBJ2-7, with D maybe TRBD1 (7 bases). CDR3 length equals 11 residues. Germline V gene lookup returns CDR1 ENHRY and CDR2 SYGVKD. V lost 8 bases and J lost 6, with 11 bases in between. CDR3 in DNA: TGTGCCATCGCAGGGGGGAGCGAGCAGTACTTC. This translates into CAIAGGSEQYF.

This clonotype was counted only a few times. The chain has TRBV28 and TRBJ1-1; D not resolved. Trimming took 0 bases from V and 6 from J, leaving 5 bases between them. The CDR3 consists of 12 residues. Germline loops: CDR1 MDHEN, CDR2 SYDVKM. CDR3 DNA sequence: TGTGCCAGCAGTTTATGGCGCTCTGAAGCTTTCTTT. It specifies CASSLWRSEAFF.

The rearrangement joins TRBV10-3 to TRBJ2-6; D call uncertain. The CDR3 totals 14 residues. Germline loops: CDR1 ENHRY, CDR2 SYGVKD. The V gene lost 2 bases and the J gene lost 2 bases, with 4 bases spanning the gap. The DNA for the CDR3 is TGTGCCATCAGTGAGGCCCCTGGGGCCAACGTCCTGACTTTC. This sequence encodes CAISEAPGANVLTF.

The chain links TRBV5-1 to TRBJ2-7; 8 nucleotides align to TRBD1. The trim removed 4 bases at V and 0 bases at J, leaving 6 bases unmatched. The germline V gene has CDR1 SGHRS and CDR2 YFSETQ. The CDR3 contains 15 residues. CDR3 nucleotide sequence: TGCGCCAGCAGCACCCGACAGGGGCCCTCCTACGAGCAGTACTTC. Translated: CASSTRQGPSYEQYF.

The genes are TRBV18 and TRBJ2-7, with D hard to call. Germline values: CDR1 KGHSH, CDR2 LQKENI. The V and J ends lost 4 bases and 3 bases respectively, with 7 bases between them. The CDR3 is made up of 12 amino acids. In DNA form, the CDR3 reads TGTGCCAGCTCACGGGCTGGCTACGAGCAGTACTTC. Protein sequence: CASSRAGYEQYF. Full variable domain (missing parts from reference TRBV18 and TRBJ2-7): NAGVMQNPRHLVRRRGQEARLRCSPMKGHSHVYWYRQLPEEGLKFMVYLQKENIIDESGMPKERFSAEFPKEGPSILRIQQVVRGDSAAYFCASSRAGYEQYFGPGTRLTVT.

The DNA of the CDR3 is TGTGCCACCTGGGTTCAGGGAGCCCGGGACAGCCTGTTTTTT. It encodes CATWVQGARDSLFF. The chain uses TRBV7-9 and TRBJ1-4; 7 bases map to TRBD1. CDR3 length: 14 amino acids. The V gene end was trimmed by 10 bases and the J gene end by 14 bases; junction bases not matched to a gene: 19. Germline assignment: CDR1 SEHNR and CDR2 FQNEAQ (reference sequence).

The chain employs TRBV7-9 and TRBJ2-1; TRBD2 agrees at 8 bases. V was pared by 1 base and J by 7 bases, with 9 bases of the junction left unmatched. The CDR3 covers 16 residues. Germline V gene lookup returns CDR1 SEHNR and CDR2 FQNEAQ (reference sequence). The CDR3 is CASSLEAGGAMNEQFF. The CDR3 DNA reads TGTGCCAGCAGCTTAGAAGCCGGGGGGGCCATGAATGAGCAGTTCTTC.